Sequencing of this T cell receptor (beta chain) was carried out in a study of OX40 agonist ivuxolimab in advanced cancers. Study-level points and caveats: Low normalized T-cell clonal expansion also characterized some of the nonresponders.

Only in-frame clones appear in the TCRdb table, and some are missing; sequencing was by immunoSEQ multiplex PCR. The sample gives 55,000 to 90,000 clones, around 80% of which show up once; over 0.95% is in the top ten. About this clone: What it recognizes is unknown.

Germline CDR1 and CDR2: SGHNT and YYREEE (reference sequence). CDR3 length: 14 residues. With 0 bases removed from V and 4 bases from J, the gap between germline ends came to 11 bases. The rearrangement links TRBV5-4 to TRBJ2-7; the D gene is possibly TRBD2 (7 bases). The sequence was collected from an adult with an advanced solid tumor such as melanoma, head and neck, liver or kidney cancer. This specimen consisted of CD4+ or CD8+ T cells sorted from blood, obtained in a trial of the OX40 agonist ivuxolimab. As DNA, the CDR3 is TGTGCCAGCAGCTTGGTAGGGGGGGGATACGAGCAGTACTTC. It yields the protein CASSLVGGGYEQYF. Drawing the rest from reference TRBV5-4 and TRBJ2-7, the complete variable domain is ETGVTQSPTHLIKTRGQQVTLRCSSQSGHNTVSWYQQALGQGPQFIFQYYREEENGRGNFPPRFSGLQFPNYSSELNVNALELDDSALYLCASSLVGGGYEQYFGPGTRLTVT.